What follows are 3 T cell receptor beta chains derived from one specimen sequenced in a study of metastatic and nonmetastatic thyroid tumors (dated by TCRdb to between 2020 and 2021). To prepare the library, PCR was applied. TCRdb names Illumina HiSeq 4000 as the instrument used. TCRdb trimmed public reads at Q25 via fastp, called clones via MiXCR and kept in-frame beta chains. The table for this sample lists tens of thousands of clones; roughly 20% of them were counted only once. The top ten constitute around a quarter of the sample. No patient had received any treatment before thyroid surgery. Sequenced material: blood. These receptors were obtained from a female donor with papillary thyroid cancer or a benign thyroid nodule (not recorded which). Some clones in this sample may be carry-over from other donors' samples.

This clone was seen a handful of times. The CDR3 here is CASSVGIGAAYNEQFF. CDR3 nucleotide sequence: TGTGCCAGCAGCGTAGGGATCGGTGCGGCCTACAATGAGCAGTTCTTC. The rearrangement uses TRBV9 and TRBJ2-1; D remains ambiguous. CDR1 is SGDLS, CDR2 YYNGEE, per germline. The CDR3 extends over 16 amino acids. V lost 0 bases, J lost 2 bases, and 12 bases lay in between.

This clone has a count of ten or more. Within the sample, other DNA sequences also encode this same CDR3. The chain couples TRBV14 to TRBJ1-3; D gene ambiguous. V dropped 5 bases and J dropped 0 bases, with 11 bases sitting between them. CDR3 length: 15 residues. CDR1 and CDR2 (germline): SGHDN, FVKESK. The CDR3 region is CASSKSLSSGNTIYF. DNA for the CDR3: TGTGCCAGCAGCAAATCCTTAAGCTCTGGAAACACCATATATTTT.

This clone is classed as medium-sized (0.01 to 0.1%). V usage is TRBV2 and J usage is TRBJ2-7, with 7 bases fitting TRBD1. The CDR3 sequence is 14 residues long. CDR1 is SNHLY and CDR2 is FYNNEI in the germline V gene. The junction had 6 bases not matched to a gene; V was cut back by 5 bases and J by 2 bases. CDR3 region: CASSKYRGPYEQYF. The CDR3 DNA follows: TGTGCCAGCAGTAAATACAGGGGCCCCTACGAGCAGTACTTC.